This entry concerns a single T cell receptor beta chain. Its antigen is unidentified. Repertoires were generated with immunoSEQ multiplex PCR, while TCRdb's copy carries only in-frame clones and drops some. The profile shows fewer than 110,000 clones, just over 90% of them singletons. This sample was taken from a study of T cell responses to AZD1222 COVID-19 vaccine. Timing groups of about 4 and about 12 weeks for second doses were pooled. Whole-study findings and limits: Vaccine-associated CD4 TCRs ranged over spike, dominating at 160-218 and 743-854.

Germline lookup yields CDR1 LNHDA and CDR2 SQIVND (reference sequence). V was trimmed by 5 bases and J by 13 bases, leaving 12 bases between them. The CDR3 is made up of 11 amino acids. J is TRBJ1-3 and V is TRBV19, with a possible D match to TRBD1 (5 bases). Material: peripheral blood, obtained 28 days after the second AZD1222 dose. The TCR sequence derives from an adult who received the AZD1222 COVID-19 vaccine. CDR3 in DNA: TGTGCCAGTAGTGTCGGGACCTCAATATATTTT. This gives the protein CASSVGTSIYF.